This passage covers 24 T cell receptor beta chains from one sample sequenced in a study of blood T cell repertoires in COVID-19. Sequencing used immunoSEQ multiplex PCR; TCRdb keeps in-frame clones, though not all of them. The sample yields around 250,000 clones, 70% to 85% seen once. The sample taken for sequencing was peripheral blood. These receptor sequences come from a woman over 75 with acute or convalescent COVID-19.

The chain couples TRBV7-2 to TRBJ2-4; tentatively, D is TRBD1 (5 bases). This CDR3 contains 15 residues. V lost 1 base and J 1 base, leaving 8 bases between the germline ends. Germline V gives CDR1 SGHTA, CDR2 FQGNSA. In DNA form, the CDR3 reads TGTGCCAGCAGCTTAGTTTCAGGGGCCAAAAACATTCAGTACTTC. As protein: CASSLVSGAKNIQYF.

This rearrangement joins TRBV6-1 to TRBJ1-2, with 9 bases that match TRBD1. Germline CDR1 MNHNS, CDR2 SASEGT. The ends lost 4 bases at V and 0 bases at J; junction bases unmatched: 6. The CDR3 consists of 16 residues. CDR3 in amino acids: CASSARTGATNYGYTF. Written as DNA, the CDR3 is TGTGCCAGCAGTGCCCGGACAGGGGCCACTAACTATGGCTACACCTTC.

The chain employs TRBV28 and TRBJ2-7; 9 nucleotides agree with TRBD2. Germline assignment: CDR1 MDHEN and CDR2 SYDVKM. The CDR3 has 15 residues. Trimming cost V 5 bases and J 2 bases; bases outside gene matches: 7. The CDR3 DNA follows: TGTGCCAGCAGTCCAACTAGCGGGCGACCCTACGAGCAGTACTTC. It encodes CASSPTSGRPYEQYF.

The chain carries TRBV12-5 and TRBJ2-2; a weak D match, TRBD2 (6 bases). This CDR3 has 15 amino acids. Trimming pared 8 bases from V and 4 bases from J, leaving 17 bases between. From germline, CDR1 is LGHNT and CDR2 FRNRAP. CDR3 in DNA: TGTGCTAGTCACATCGGGGGATCTGGCACCGGGGAGCTGTTTTTT. It encodes CASHIGGSGTGELFF. The full variable domain, completed using reference TRBV12-5 and TRBJ2-2, is DARVTQTPRHKVTEMGQEVTMRCQPILGHNTVFWYRQTMMQGLELLAYFRNRAPLDDSGMPKDRFSAEMPDATLATLKIQPSEPRDSAVYFCASHIGGSGTGELFFGEGSRLTVL.

DNA of the CDR3: TGTGCCAGCAGCTTACTCGGACAGCCCACCGGGGAGCTGTTTTTT. The encoded protein is CASSLLGQPTGELFF. The rearrangement joins TRBV11-2 to TRBJ2-2; TRBD1 is a possible D gene (6 bases). The CDR3 sequence is 15 residues long. CDR1 and CDR2 from the germline V gene are SGHAT and FQNNGV. The V and J ends lost 2 bases and 4 bases respectively, with 11 bases between them.

This clone has only a few counts. The rearrangement joins TRBV3-1 (or the pseudogene TRBV3-2) to TRBJ1-3; no firm D call. Germline V gene lookup returns CDR1 LGHDT and CDR2 YNNKEL (reference sequence). Trimming stripped 0 bases from V and 8 bases from J, with 8 bases between. CDR3 length: 13 residues. CDR3 region: CASSQEGRHTIYF. CDR3 in DNA: TGTGCCAGCAGCCAAGAAGGGAGGCACACCATATATTTT.

This chain joins TRBV5-6 and TRBJ2-3; 10 nucleotides match TRBD2. CDR3 length: 16 residues. Germline CDR1 is SGHDT and CDR2 is YYEEEE. The trim removed 3 bases at V and 2 bases at J, leaving 6 bases unmatched. The CDR3: CASSSPLAGLTDTQYF. The CDR3 region has the DNA TGTGCCAGCAGCTCGCCACTAGCGGGGCTCACAGATACGCAGTATTTT.

In this sample, this clone turned up once. The V gene is TRBV5-1, the J gene TRBJ2-7; 9 nucleotides line up with TRBD2. Per the germline V gene, CDR1 is SGHRS and CDR2 is YFSETQ. With V trimmed by 0 bases and J by 7 bases, 8 bases remained unmatched. This CDR3 contains 15 residues. CDR3 nucleotides: TGCGCCAGCAGCTTGGTTAGCGGGAGCTCGGGGGAGCAGTACTTC. Translated: CASSLVSGSSGEQYF.

The chain is built from TRBV11-2 and TRBJ1-1, with TRBD1 identical over 12 bases. This CDR3 is built from 16 residues. Germline CDR1 SGHAT, CDR2 FQNNGV. The V and J ends lost 1 base and 5 bases, in that order; junction bases with no gene match: 5. The CDR3, as DNA: TGTGCCAGCAGCTTAGGGGGACAGGGGGCCGGAACTGAAGCTTTCTTT. This sequence encodes CASSLGGQGAGTEAFF.

CDR3 residues: CASSYYRDTNNEQFF. The CDR3 DNA follows: TGTGCCAGCAGTTATTACCGGGACACCAACAATGAGCAGTTCTTC. The chain couples TRBV7-2 to TRBJ2-1; TRBD1 is a possible D gene (6 bases). The germline CDR1 and CDR2 sequences are SGHTA and FQGNSA. The CDR3 has 15 residues. Trimming took 6 bases from V and 5 from J, leaving 17 bases between them.

The chain is built from TRBV4-1 and TRBJ1-2; no definite D call. With 4 bases removed from V and 7 bases from J, the gap between germline ends came to 10 bases. Germline-derived CDR1 and CDR2 are MGHRA and YSYEKL. CDR3 length equals 12 residues. CDR3 bases: TGCGCCAGCAGCCGGGAGGTGGGTGGCTACACCTTC. Its protein is CASSREVGGYTF.

This chain uses TRBV19 with TRBJ2-7; no firm D call. Germline V lookup: CDR1 LNHDA, CDR2 SQIVND (reference sequence). V dropped 2 bases and J dropped 4 bases, with 9 bases sitting between them. This CDR3 comprises 13 residues. CDR3 sequence: CASSISGPYEQYF. The CDR3 DNA follows: TGTGCCAGTAGTATATCCGGTCCGTACGAGCAGTACTTC.

The chain links TRBV5-1 to TRBJ1-1, with 9 bases that match TRBD1. The CDR3 totals 16 residues. The germline V gene has CDR1 SGHRS and CDR2 YFSETQ. The trim removed 4 bases at V and 1 base at J, leaving 8 bases unmatched. The CDR3, as DNA: TGCGCCAGCAGCCCGAGCACAGGGGGCTGGAACACTGAAGCTTTCTTT. This translates into CASSPSTGGWNTEAFF.

V usage is TRBV29-1 and J usage is TRBJ1-4; 8 bases map to TRBD1. V lost 7 bases to trimming and J lost 5 bases; unmatched junction nucleotides: 12. Germline CDR1 SQVTM, CDR2 ANQGSEA. This CDR3 spans 15 amino acids. The CDR3 DNA reads TGCAGCGGGACCTCGCGGACAGGGCAAAATGAAAAACTGTTTTTT. Amino acid sequence: CSGTSRTGQNEKLFF.

The chain links TRBV28 to TRBJ1-1; the match to TRBD1 covers 9 bases. V gave up 3 bases and J gave up 0 bases; unmatched junction bases: 2. CDR3 size: 15 residues. The V gene's germline CDR1 is MDHEN and CDR2 SYDVKM. The DNA of the CDR3 is TGTGCCAGCAGTTTTGGGACAGGGTTGAACACTGAAGCTTTCTTT. As protein: CASSFGTGLNTEAFF.

The V gene is TRBV7-9, the J gene TRBJ1-4, with 9 bases matching TRBD1. Germline V gene sequence: CDR1 SEHNR, CDR2 FQNEAQ (reference sequence). The V gene end was trimmed by 5 bases and the J gene end by 7 bases; junction bases not matched to a gene: 11. The CDR3 has 16 residues. CDR3 loop: CASSPARDRVREKLFF. The DNA of the CDR3 is TGTGCCAGCAGCCCTGCCCGGGACAGGGTTCGTGAAAAACTGTTTTTT.

The V gene is TRBV28, the J gene TRBJ1-2; TRBD1 agrees at 7 bases. Germline loops: CDR1 MDHEN, CDR2 SYDVKM. The V and J ends lost 5 bases and 5 bases, in that order; junction bases with no gene match: 11. The CDR3 runs 15 residues. CDR3 DNA: TGTGCCAGCAGTCCCGGGGGAACAGGGGCGTATGGCTACACCTTC. Encoded protein: CASSPGGTGAYGYTF.

The chain combines TRBV6-2 or TRBV6-3 with TRBJ2-1; 8 bases agree with TRBD2. The V segment lost 6 bases and the J segment 2 bases; nucleotides outside the gene matches: 3. The CDR3 spans 14 residues. CDR1 MNHEY and CDR2 SVGEGT come from the germline V gene. The CDR3 nucleotides are TGTGCCAGCAGCTTAGCGGGAACCTACAATGAGCAGTTCTTC. Residues: CASSLAGTYNEQFF.

The chain carries TRBV5-4 and TRBJ1-1; D may be TRBD1 (6 bases). CDR3 length equals 17 residues. The V gene's germline CDR1 is SGHNT and CDR2 YYREEE (reference sequence). Trimming removed 1 base from V and 0 bases from J, with 16 bases in between. The CDR3 nucleotides read TGTGCCAGCAGCTTGATCGGTTCTGGGGGCTTGAACACTGAAGCTTTCTTT. This sequence encodes CASSLIGSGGLNTEAFF.

The chain carries TRBV14 and TRBJ1-2; the match to TRBD1 covers 7 bases. Germline V gene data show CDR1 as SGHDN and CDR2 as FVKESK. This CDR3 has 12 residues. Trimming at V came to 4 bases and at J to 6 bases, leaving 2 bases not matched to a gene. The CDR3 sequence: CASSLGTDGYTF. CDR3 DNA: TGTGCCAGCAGCCTAGGGACAGATGGCTACACCTTC.

The chain carries TRBV18 and TRBJ1-2, with 7 bases fitting TRBD1. J lost 3 bases, V lost 6 bases, and 10 bases had no gene match. The CDR3 sequence is 15 residues long. In germline, CDR1 is KGHSH, CDR2 LQKENI. DNA of the CDR3: TGTGCCAGCTCCTTAACAGGGGCGGAATACTATGGCTACACCTTC. It codes for CASSLTGAEYYGYTF.

The chain has TRBV3-1 (or the pseudogene TRBV3-2) and TRBJ1-1; 7 bases agree with TRBD1. This CDR3 has 15 amino acids. V shed 4 bases, J shed 0 bases, and the junction held 5 bases outside the gene matches. Germline V lookup: CDR1 LGHDT, CDR2 YNNKEL (reference sequence). CDR3 bases: TGTGCCAGCAGCCGCCGGACAGGTGTGAACACTGAAGCTTTCTTT. Protein sequence: CASSRRTGVNTEAFF.

DNA of the CDR3: TGTGCCAGCAGCCAAGATAGTGGCGCGGGACGGCTGGTGGGCACCGGGGAGCTGTTTTTT. It encodes CASSQDSGAGRLVGTGELFF. This chain joins TRBV3-1 (or the pseudogene TRBV3-2) and TRBJ2-2; D is possibly TRBD2 (6 bases). This CDR3 is built from 20 residues. Germline-derived CDR1 and CDR2 are LGHDT and YNNKEL (reference sequence). Trimming removed 0 bases at V and 4 bases at J, with 24 bases between.

This sequence joins TRBV19 and TRBJ2-3, with 11 bases fitting TRBD1. Germline assignment: CDR1 LNHDA and CDR2 SQIVND (reference sequence). V trimming: 0 bases; J trimming: 2 bases; junction bases outside the gene matches: 7. This CDR3 region has 18 residues. The CDR3 DNA reads TGTGCCAGTAGTATAGACCTAGGGACAGGGGGGGCCACAGATACGCAGTATTTT. It is translated as CASSIDLGTGGATDTQYF.